Listed here are 11 T cell receptor beta chains from one sample, sequenced in a study of shared T cell receptors in the human thymus. The data were produced by immunoSEQ multiplex PCR, yet TCRdb's version contains in-frame clones alone and is incomplete. The data show hundreds of thousands of clones, roughly 94% seen once. The material sequenced was thymocytes. These receptors originate from a human donor.

The genes are TRBV4-1 and TRBJ1-2; TRBD1 aligns across 10 bases. Looked up from germline, CDR1 is MGHRA and CDR2 is YSYEKL. The J segment lost 7 bases and the V segment lost 0 bases, leaving 8 bases of the junction unmatched. The CDR3 has 16 residues. CDR3 loop: CASSQDAGQGGCGYTF. CDR3 DNA: TGCGCCAGCAGCCAAGATGCCGGACAGGGGGGTTGTGGCTACACCTTC.

The count of this clone is one. The chain combines TRBV7-6 with TRBJ2-3, with D possibly being TRBD2 (5 bases). The germline gives CDR1 SGHVS, CDR2 FNYEAQ. CDR3 length equals 17 residues. V was cut by 5 bases and J by 2 bases, with 20 bases left in between. Written as DNA, the CDR3 is TGTGCCAGCAGCCCTCCAGATGGACTGACACTCACAGATACGCAGTATTTT. Protein product: CASSPPDGLTLTDTQYF.

The rearrangement links TRBV5-4 to TRBJ1-1, with TRBD1 identical over 8 bases. The CDR3 is made up of 17 amino acids. V lost 4 bases to trimming and J lost 0 bases; unmatched junction nucleotides: 11. Germline CDR1 SGHNT, CDR2 YYREEE (reference sequence). The CDR3 DNA sequence: TGTGCCAGCAGCCGATATCCCGGGACAGGCCTGAACACTGAAGCTTTCTTT. It yields the protein CASSRYPGTGLNTEAFF.

The V and J genes are TRBV5-4 and TRBJ2-7, with 7 bases lining up with TRBD2. CDR1 SGHNT and CDR2 YYREEE come from the germline V gene (reference sequence). V lost 1 base to trimming and J lost 7 bases; unmatched junction nucleotides: 11. The CDR3 is made up of 15 amino acids. The CDR3: CASSLSGGRSNEQYF. As DNA, the CDR3 is TGTGCCAGCAGCTTGTCAGGCGGGAGAAGTAATGAGCAGTACTTC.

This rearrangement joins TRBV9 to TRBJ1-3; perhaps TRBD1 as D (5 bases). The ends were cut back, 4 bases at V and 0 bases at J, with 17 bases in the middle. Germline-derived CDR1 and CDR2 are SGDLS and YYNGEE. The CDR3 spans 17 residues. The CDR3 DNA follows: TGTGCCAGCAGCCCCGTGTTTTTTAGGGGCTCTGGAAACACCATATATTTT. Translation gives CASSPVFFRGSGNTIYF. The entire variable domain, with the rest obtained from reference TRBV9 and TRBJ1-3, is as follows: DSGVTQTPKHLITATGQRVTLRCSPRSGDLSVYWYQQSLDQGLQFLIQYYNGEERAKGNILERFSAQQFPDLHSELNLSSLELGDSALYFCASSPVFFRGSGNTIYFGEGSWLTVV.

The V and J genes are TRBV9 and TRBJ2-5; 7 positions match TRBD1. Germline V lookup: CDR1 SGDLS, CDR2 YYNGEE. CDR3 size: 19 residues. Trimming removed 0 bases from V and 2 bases from J; junction bases left unmatched: 16. The CDR3 here is CASSVEGAQRPSFQETQYF. Here the CDR3 DNA reads TGTGCCAGCAGCGTAGAGGGGGCACAGAGACCGAGTTTTCAAGAGACCCAGTACTTC.

The chain employs TRBV4-1 and TRBJ2-7; no reliable D call. This CDR3 is 11 amino acids long. The ends were cut back, 3 bases at V and 4 bases at J, with 4 bases in the middle. Germline V gene sequence: CDR1 MGHRA, CDR2 YSYEKL. CDR3 coding DNA: TGCGCCAGCAGCCATCGTTACGAGCAGTACTTC. Its translation: CASSHRYEQYF.

The DNA of the CDR3 is TGTGCCAGCAGCCACCCGGGACAGAGCAATGAGCAGTTCTTC. Translation gives CASSHPGQSNEQFF. The rearrangement links TRBV12-1 to TRBJ2-1; the table's D call of TRBD1 was not tested on the DNA. TRBV12-1 is an annotated pseudogene. This CDR3 comprises 14 residues.

The rearrangement links TRBV19 to TRBJ2-7, with D perhaps matching TRBD1 or TRBD2 (5 bases each). The germline gives CDR1 LNHDA, CDR2 SQIVND (reference sequence). V gave up 6 bases and J gave up 2 bases, with 17 bases separating them. This CDR3 region has 15 residues. The CDR3 DNA reads TGTGCCAGTAGATCGCGCGAGGGGCCCCCCTACGAGCAGTACTTC. Encoded protein: CASRSREGPPYEQYF.

The genes are TRBV5-6 and TRBJ2-3; 7 bases map to TRBD2. Per the germline V gene, CDR1 is SGHDT and CDR2 is YYEEEE. Germline trimming cut 4 bases from V and 4 bases from J; bases unmatched to any gene: 15. The CDR3 runs to 17 residues. CDR3 DNA sequence: TGTGCCAGCAGCCCCAGCCGAAGCGGGACCATCTCAGATACGCAGTATTTT. Protein sequence: CASSPSRSGTISDTQYF.

This sequence joins TRBV28 and TRBJ2-7; a weak D match, TRBD2 (5 bases). CDR1 is MDHEN, CDR2 SYDVKM, per germline. The V end was cut by 5 bases, the J end by 4 bases, with 15 bases between. This CDR3 is built from 14 residues. Written as DNA, the CDR3 is TGTGCCAGCAGTCCCACCCCCAGAGGGTACGAGCAGTACTTC. It encodes CASSPTPRGYEQYF. Full variable domain (remainder filled in from reference TRBV28 and TRBJ2-7): DVKVTQSSRYLVKRTGEKVFLECVQDMDHENMFWYRQDPGLGLRLIYFSYDVKMKEKGDIPEGYSVSREKKERFSLILESASTNQTSMYLCASSPTPRGYEQYFGPGTRLTVT.